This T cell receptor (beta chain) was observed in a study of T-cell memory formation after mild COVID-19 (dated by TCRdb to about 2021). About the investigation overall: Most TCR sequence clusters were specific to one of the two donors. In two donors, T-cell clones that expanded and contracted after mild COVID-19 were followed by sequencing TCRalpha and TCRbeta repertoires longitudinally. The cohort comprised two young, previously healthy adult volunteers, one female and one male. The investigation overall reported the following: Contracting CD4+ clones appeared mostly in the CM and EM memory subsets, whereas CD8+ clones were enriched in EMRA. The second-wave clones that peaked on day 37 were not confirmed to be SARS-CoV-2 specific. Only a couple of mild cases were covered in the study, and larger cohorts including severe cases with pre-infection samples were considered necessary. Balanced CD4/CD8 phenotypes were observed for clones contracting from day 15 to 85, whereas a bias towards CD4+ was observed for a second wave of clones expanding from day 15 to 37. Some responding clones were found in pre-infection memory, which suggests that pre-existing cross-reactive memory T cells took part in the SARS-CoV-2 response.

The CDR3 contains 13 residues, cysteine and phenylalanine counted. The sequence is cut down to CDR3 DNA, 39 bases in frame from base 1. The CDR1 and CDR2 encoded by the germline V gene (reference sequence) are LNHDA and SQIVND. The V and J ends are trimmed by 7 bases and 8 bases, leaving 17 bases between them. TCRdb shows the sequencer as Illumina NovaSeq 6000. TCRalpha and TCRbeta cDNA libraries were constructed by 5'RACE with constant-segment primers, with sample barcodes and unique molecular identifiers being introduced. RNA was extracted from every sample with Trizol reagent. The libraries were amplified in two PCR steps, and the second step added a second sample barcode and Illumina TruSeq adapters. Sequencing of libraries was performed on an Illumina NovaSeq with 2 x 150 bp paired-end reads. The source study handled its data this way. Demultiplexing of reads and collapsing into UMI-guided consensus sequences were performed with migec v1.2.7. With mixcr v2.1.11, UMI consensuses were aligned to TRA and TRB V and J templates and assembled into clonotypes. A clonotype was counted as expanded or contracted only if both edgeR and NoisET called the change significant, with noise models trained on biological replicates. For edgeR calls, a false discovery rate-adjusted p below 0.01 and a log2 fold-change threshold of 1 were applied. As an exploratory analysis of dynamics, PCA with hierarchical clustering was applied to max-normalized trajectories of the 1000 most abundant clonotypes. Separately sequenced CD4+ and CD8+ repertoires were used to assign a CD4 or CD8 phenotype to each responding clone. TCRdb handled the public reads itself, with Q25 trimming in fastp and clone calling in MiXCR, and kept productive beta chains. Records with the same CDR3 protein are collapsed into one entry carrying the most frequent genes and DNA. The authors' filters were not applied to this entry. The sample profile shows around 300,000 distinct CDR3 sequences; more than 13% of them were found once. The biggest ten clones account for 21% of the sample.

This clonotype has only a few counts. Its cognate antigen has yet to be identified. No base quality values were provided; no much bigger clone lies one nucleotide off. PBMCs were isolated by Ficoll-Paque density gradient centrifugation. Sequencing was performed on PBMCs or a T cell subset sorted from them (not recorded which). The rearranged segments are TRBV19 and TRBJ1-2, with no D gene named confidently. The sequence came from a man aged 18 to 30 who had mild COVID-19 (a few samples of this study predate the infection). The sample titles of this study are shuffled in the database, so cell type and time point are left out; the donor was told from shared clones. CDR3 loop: CASNFGRERGYTF. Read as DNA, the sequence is TGTGCCAGTAATTTTGGCCGGGAGAGGGGCTACACCTTC.